Below, 19 T cell receptor beta chains from the same sample are listed, as sequenced in a study of metastatic and nonmetastatic thyroid tumors. TCRdb re-called the PCR reads via MiXCR. The sample holds roughly 30,000 clones, 10% to 13% seen once. Thyroid surgery was preceded by no treatment in any patient. Sequenced material: blood. The receptors derive from a female donor with papillary thyroid cancer or a benign thyroid nodule (not recorded which). Some clones in this sample may be carry-over from other donors' samples.

This clone was picked up many times. The V and J genes are TRBV19 and TRBJ1-1; tentatively, D is TRBD1 (5 bases). The CDR3 spans 15 residues. CDR1 LNHDA and CDR2 SQIVND come from the germline V gene (reference sequence). V was clipped by 5 bases and J by 0 bases, with 13 bases between them. As DNA, the CDR3 is TGTGCCAGTAGTTCCACACAGGACATGAACACTGAAGCTTTCTTT. Its protein product is CASSSTQDMNTEAFF.

V is TRBV18 and J is TRBJ2-5, with D possibly matching TRBD1 (6 bases). Trimming removed 3 bases at V and 4 bases at J, with 12 bases between. The CDR3 spans 14 residues. Germline V CDR1 and CDR2: KGHSH, LQKENI. CDR3 in amino acids: CASSPYQGRETQYF. The CDR3 DNA sequence: TGTGCCAGCTCACCGTACCAGGGGCGAGAGACCCAGTACTTC.

The V call is TRBV6-5, the J call TRBJ2-1; perhaps TRBD2 as D (6 bases). The V end lost 0 bases, the J end lost 6 bases, and 12 bases lay between the germline ends. Looked up from germline, CDR1 is MNHEY and CDR2 is SVGAGI. The CDR3 has 15 amino acids. The CDR3 sequence: CASSYSGTVGNEQFF. CDR3 nucleotides: TGTGCCAGCAGTTACTCGGGGACTGTCGGCAATGAGCAGTTCTTC.

There are many counts of this clone. V is TRBV6-1 and J is TRBJ2-2, with unresolved D. V gave up 6 bases and J gave up 7 bases, with 12 bases separating them. Germline lookup yields CDR1 MNHNS and CDR2 SASEGT. CDR3 length equals 13 residues. The CDR3 nucleotides are TGTGCCAGCAGCTTCAAGTTGGGCGGGGAGCTGTTTTTT. Translating gives CASSFKLGGELFF.

The chain combines TRBV28 with TRBJ1-6, with 10 nucleotides matching TRBD1. Trimming removed 5 bases from V and 10 bases from J; junction bases left unmatched: 8. Germline V gene lookup returns CDR1 MDHEN and CDR2 SYDVKM. The CDR3 consists of 15 residues. CDR3 residues: CASSPPGQGSSPLHF. DNA of the CDR3: TGTGCCAGCAGTCCCCCGGGACAGGGGTCGTCACCCCTCCACTTT.

The table lists this clone with many counts. This rearrangement joins TRBV9 to TRBJ2-3, with D possibly TRBD1 on 6 matching bases. CDR1 SGDLS and CDR2 YYNGEE come from the germline V gene. The CDR3 runs to 16 residues. Between the trimmed V and J ends, which lost 0 bases and 0 bases, there was a span of 11 bases. The CDR3 sequence is CASSVAGAYSTDTQYF. The DNA of the CDR3 is TGTGCCAGCAGCGTAGCAGGGGCCTACAGCACAGATACGCAGTATTTT.

This clone was seen at least ten times. The V and J genes are TRBV6-1 and TRBJ1-1; D is perhaps TRBD1 (5 bases). The V and J ends lost 7 bases and 5 bases respectively, with 11 bases between them. The CDR3 spans 12 residues. Germline values: CDR1 MNHNS, CDR2 SASEGT. CDR3 region: CASTPRGTEAFF. The CDR3 DNA follows: TGTGCCAGCACCCCGCGGGGGACTGAAGCTTTCTTT.

This chain uses TRBV13 with TRBJ2-7, with a tentative D call TRBD2 (6 bases). From germline, CDR1 is PRHDT and CDR2 FYEKMQ (reference sequence). The CDR3 sequence is 14 residues long. Trimming took 6 bases from V and 2 from J, leaving 14 bases between them. CDR3 in DNA: TGTGCCAGCAGAACCCGGGACTTCACCTACGAGCAGTACTTC. The encoded protein is CASRTRDFTYEQYF. Full variable domain (missing parts from reference TRBV13 and TRBJ2-7): AAGVIQSPRHLIKEKRETATLKCYPIPRHDTVYWYQQGPGQDPQFLISFYEKMQSDKGSIPDRFSAQQFSDYHSELNMSSLELGDSALYFCASRTRDFTYEQYFGPGTRLTVT.

This clone was detected ten times or more. The CDR3 reads CASSLSPLYGYTF. The CDR3 region has the DNA TGTGCCAGCAGCTTAAGCCCCCTCTATGGCTACACCTTC. The chain has TRBV7-9 and TRBJ1-2; D unresolved. The CDR3 consists of 13 residues. Trimming pared 2 bases from V and 4 bases from J, leaving 8 bases between. Germline CDR1 and CDR2: SEHNR and FQNEAQ (reference sequence).

The gene calls are TRBV6-2 or TRBV6-3 and TRBJ2-7, with a possible D match to TRBD2 (6 bases). The germline V gene encodes CDR1 MNHEY and CDR2 SVGEGT. Trimming removed 6 bases from V and 3 bases from J, with 21 bases in between. The CDR3 covers 16 residues. As DNA, the CDR3 is TGTGCCAGCAGAGAACCAGGGACTTCAACCGGCTACGAGCAGTACTTC. It specifies CASREPGTSTGYEQYF.

The table lists this clone with many counts. This sequence joins TRBV5-6 and TRBJ2-7; 11 bases agree with TRBD2. The CDR3 loop spans 14 amino acids. CDR1 SGHDT and CDR2 YYEEEE come from the germline V gene. The V segment lost 4 bases and the J segment 6 bases; nucleotides outside the gene matches: 6. CDR3 residues: CASSELAGAIEQYF. DNA for the CDR3: TGTGCCAGCAGCGAACTAGCGGGAGCTATCGAGCAGTACTTC.

This clone was recorded many times. Within the sample, other DNA sequences also encode this same CDR3. The chain joins TRBV5-4 to TRBJ1-2, with D perhaps matching TRBD1 (5 bases). This CDR3 is built from 12 residues. Germline-derived CDR1 and CDR2 are SGHNT and YYREEE (reference sequence). With 6 bases removed from V and 6 bases from J, the gap between germline ends came to 12 bases. The CDR3 region has the DNA TGTGCCAGCAAAAAAGGGGTAGATGGCTACACCTTC. Translating it yields CASKKGVDGYTF.

This clone has only a few counts. The chain carries TRBV12-3 or TRBV12-4 and TRBJ2-5; 9 bases line up with TRBD1. The CDR3 contains 15 residues. The trim removed 5 bases at V and 5 bases at J, leaving 9 bases unmatched. This chain's CDR3 is CASSHRDRDFETQYF. The CDR3 DNA reads TGTGCCAGCAGTCACCGGGACAGGGATTTTGAGACCCAGTACTTC.

This clone was seen repeatedly, ten times or more. The chain has TRBV7-3 and TRBJ2-7, with 7 bases fitting TRBD2. From germline, CDR1 is SGHTA and CDR2 FQGTGA. The CDR3 extends over 16 amino acids. The V segment lost 0 bases and the J segment 0 bases; nucleotides outside the gene matches: 5. The CDR3 DNA reads as TGTGCCAGCAGCTTAACGGCTAGCGGACCCTCCTACGAGCAGTACTTC. Its translation: CASSLTASGPSYEQYF.

This clone has ten or more counts. The V call is TRBV5-6, the J call TRBJ2-1; 7 bases match TRBD1. Germline V CDR1 and CDR2: SGHDT, YYEEEE. V lost 1 base, J lost 8 bases, and 15 bases stayed unmatched. The CDR3 consists of 17 residues. The CDR3 here is CASSLLRGGGLADEQFF. CDR3 nucleotides: TGTGCCAGCAGCTTGCTACGAGGGGGCGGTTTGGCCGATGAGCAGTTCTTC.

This clone was counted many times. This chain links TRBV19 with TRBJ2-7, with D possibly called TRBD1 or TRBD2 (5 bases each). This CDR3 is built from 16 residues. The V gene's germline CDR1 is LNHDA and CDR2 SQIVND (reference sequence). With 9 bases removed from V and 3 bases from J, the gap between germline ends came to 24 bases. Here the CDR3 reads CASHPSGDGSFYEQYF. The CDR3 nucleotides are TGTGCCAGCCATCCTTCCGGGGACGGATCGTTCTACGAGCAGTACTTC.

This clone was detected many times. The genes are TRBV3-1 and TRBJ2-3; D is undetermined. CDR1 is LGHDT and CDR2 is YNNKEL in the germline V gene (reference sequence). The CDR3 loop spans 15 amino acids. Trimming pared 0 bases from V and 9 bases from J, leaving 16 bases between. This CDR3 reads CASSQDRAQTQTQYF. The CDR3 region has the DNA TGTGCCAGCAGCCAAGATCGGGCACAGACCCAAACGCAGTATTTT.

This clone was counted once. A much larger clone is a single base away; this may be a read error. The chain couples TRBV9 to TRBJ2-7; D unclear. With 0 bases removed from V and 6 bases from J, the gap between germline ends came to 10 bases. Germline values: CDR1 SGDLS, CDR2 YYNGEE. The CDR3 runs to 13 residues. CDR3 protein: CASSVEPRSEQYF. The CDR3 nucleotides are TGTGCCAGCAGCGTAGAACCCAGGTCCGAGCAGTACTTC.

This clone was recorded many times. The chain combines TRBV14 with TRBJ2-3, with 9 bases fitting TRBD1. This CDR3 spans 15 amino acids. V trimming: 1 base; J trimming: 4 bases; junction bases outside the gene matches: 3. Germline-derived CDR1 and CDR2 are SGHDN and FVKESK. The CDR3 coding sequence is TGTGCCAGCAGCCAAGCCACAGGGGGCTCAGATACGCAGTATTTT. It encodes CASSQATGGSDTQYF.